These T cell receptor beta chains were read from a single sample in a study of blood T cell repertoires in COVID-19. Assay: immunoSEQ multiplex PCR; the TCRdb copy retains only in-frame clones and omits some. The table records approximately 230,000 clones, more than 80% of them present only once. The source material was peripheral blood. Receptor source: a man aged 25 to 40 who had recovered from COVID-19. Both conserved end residues are part of each CDR3. A D gene is named only where the DNA matches it firmly. Clone sizes are given selectively: once, few, many, or a class where the clone is expanded.

j_call v_call clone_size d_call cdr3_aa cdr3_nt
TRBJ2-7 TRBV12-3/TRBV12-4 - TRBD1 CASSARGPYEQYF TGTGCCAGCAGTGCTAGGGGGCCCTACGAGCAGTACTTC
TRBJ2-2 TRBV3-1/TRBV3-2 - - CASSQAGTNTGELFF TGTGCCAGCAGCCAAGCGGGGACGAACACCGGGGAGCTGTTTTTT
TRBJ1-6 TRBV5-5 - TRBD1 CASSWRDSLNSPLHF TGTGCCAGCAGCTGGCGGGACAGCCTGAATTCACCCCTCCACTTT
TRBJ2-5 TRBV7-2 once - CASSPLNGGTQYF TGTGCCAGCAGCCCCCTCAATGGCGGGACCCAGTACTTC
TRBJ2-7 TRBV15 - TRBD1 CATSRDRGLHEQYF TGTGCCACCAGCAGGGACAGGGGGCTCCACGAGCAGTACTTC
TRBJ2-1 TRBV27 once TRBD2 CASSPTSGGANEQFF TGTGCCAGCAGCCCGACTAGCGGGGGGGCCAATGAGCAGTTCTTC
TRBJ2-7 TRBV5-1 once TRBD1 CASSMEPGQGWYEQYF TGCGCCAGCAGTATGGAACCGGGACAGGGTTGGTACGAGCAGTACTTC
TRBJ2-1 TRBV28 - - CASSHRRGIAYNEQFF TGTGCCAGCAGTCACCGACGGGGGATCGCCTACAATGAGCAGTTCTTC
TRBJ2-5 TRBV4-2 - - CASSQGSDSWETQYF TGTGCCAGCAGCCAGGGCTCGGACAGCTGGGAGACCCAGTACTTC
TRBJ2-3 TRBV15 - TRBD1 CATSRDRGLGTDTQYF TGTGCCACCAGCAGGGACAGGGGGCTGGGGACAGATACGCAGTATTTT
TRBJ2-2 TRBV7-7 - TRBD2 CASSLGTGGATGELFF TGTGCCAGCAGCTTAGGGACGGGGGGGGCCACCGGGGAGCTGTTTTTT
TRBJ2-7 TRBV5-6 - - CASRRGYEQYF TGTGCCAGCCGAAGGGGCTACGAGCAGTACTTC
TRBJ2-7 TRBV25-1 once - CASTPMRATSGDEQYF TGTGCCAGCACTCCCATGAGGGCAACCTCGGGAGACGAGCAGTACTTC
TRBJ2-7 TRBV5-1 - - CASSPLTAGSYEQYF TGCGCCAGCAGCCCACTAACGGCGGGGTCCTACGAGCAGTACTTC
TRBJ2-5 TRBV6-5 - TRBD1 CASQGAETQYF TGTGCCAGCCAGGGGGCGGAGACCCAGTACTTC
TRBJ2-5 TRBV2 - - CASSEVRVQETQYF TGTGCCAGCAGTGAAGTACGCGTCCAAGAGACCCAGTACTTC
TRBJ2-1 TRBV19 - TRBD2 CASSYAGLGQFF TGTGCCAGTAGTTACGCCGGACTAGGCCAGTTCTTC
TRBJ2-5 TRBV7-2 - - CASSLDASVQTQYF TGTGCCAGCAGCTTAGACGCTAGCGTACAGACCCAGTACTTC
TRBJ2-7 TRBV5-1 - - CASGGMGNIGDEQYF TGCGCCAGCGGGGGGATGGGCAACATCGGAGACGAGCAGTACTTC
TRBJ2-1 TRBV2 - - CATRLGHEQFF TGTGCCACCCGTCTTGGGCATGAGCAGTTCTTC
TRBJ1-2 TRBV2 - TRBD1 CASSLGQGDYGYTF TGTGCCAGCAGCCTAGGTCAGGGGGACTATGGCTACACCTTC
TRBJ2-7 TRBV18 - - CASSDRGVSSYEQYF TGTGCCAGCTCGGACCGCGGGGTTTCCTCCTACGAGCAGTACTTC
TRBJ1-6 TRBV4-2 - TRBD1 CASRPGQGLRNSPLHF TGTGCCAGCAGACCCGGACAGGGCCTCCGAAATTCACCCCTCCACTTT
TRBJ2-2 TRBV3-1/TRBV3-2 - - CASSQERLALTGELFF TGTGCCAGCAGCCAAGAGAGGTTAGCTCTCACCGGGGAGCTGTTTTTT
TRBJ1-1 TRBV11-3 - - CASSLAPGITEAFF TGTGCCAGCAGCTTAGCCCCCGGTATCACTGAAGCTTTCTTT
TRBJ1-6 TRBV6-5 - - CASSYEQAYNSPLHF TGTGCCAGCAGTTACGAGCAGGCCTATAATTCACCCCTCCACTTT
TRBJ1-1 TRBV7-8 - TRBD1 CASSSPGTDNTEAFF TGTGCCAGCAGCTCACCCGGGACAGATAACACTGAAGCTTTCTTT
TRBJ2-2 TRBV7-8 few TRBD2 CASSFRLAGAGELFF TGTGCCAGCAGCTTCCGACTAGCGGGGGCCGGGGAGCTGTTTTTT
TRBJ1-2 TRBV7-6 - TRBD1 CASSLGQGALDYGYTF TGTGCCAGCAGCTTAGGACAGGGGGCGTTGGACTATGGCTACACCTTC
TRBJ2-7 TRBV10-3 - TRBD1 CAISDLQGSSYEQYF TGTGCCATCAGTGACCTACAGGGGAGCTCCTACGAGCAGTACTTC
TRBJ2-2 TRBV10-3 few - CAIRGSSEDTGELFF TGTGCCATCAGGGGGTCTAGCGAGGACACCGGGGAGCTGTTTTTT
TRBJ2-1 TRBV3-1/TRBV3-2 - - CASSGVSRDQQFF TGTGCCAGCAGCGGAGTTAGCCGGGATCAGCAGTTCTTC
TRBJ2-4 TRBV5-1 few TRBD2 CASSFGLAGGNIQYF TGCGCCAGCAGCTTCGGGCTAGCGGGGGGAAACATTCAGTACTTC
TRBJ1-3 TRBV6-5 - - CASSYQGGESGNTIYF TGTGCCAGCAGTTACCAAGGAGGAGAGTCTGGAAACACCATATATTTT
TRBJ1-5 TRBV11-2 - - CASSHSNQPQHF TGTGCCAGCAGCCATAGCAATCAGCCCCAGCATTTT
TRBJ2-3 TRBV7-9 - - CASSLASGETTDTQYF TGTGCCAGCAGCTTAGCGTCGGGGGAAACCACAGATACGCAGTATTTT
TRBJ1-1 TRBV7-2 - - CASSLGQRGKAFF TGTGCCAGCAGCTTAGGCCAGCGGGGCAAAGCTTTCTTT
TRBJ1-2 TRBV3-1/TRBV3-2 - - CASSGVEKFYGYTF TGTGCCAGCAGCGGAGTCGAGAAATTCTATGGCTACACCTTC
TRBJ1-3 TRBV5-1 - - CASSLVPGTSGNTIYF TGCGCCAGCAGCTTGGTACCGGGGACTTCTGGAAACACCATATATTTT
TRBJ2-2 TRBV27 - - CASGHSGSNTGELFF TGTGCCAGCGGACACTCCGGGTCGAACACCGGGGAGCTGTTTTTT
TRBJ1-1 TRBV10-2 - - CASRQAATEGTEAFF TGCGCCAGCCGTCAAGCAGCAACGGAGGGCACTGAAGCTTTCTTT
TRBJ2-3 TRBV29-1 - - CSVREGGSTDTQYF TGCAGCGTTAGAGAGGGGGGGAGCACAGATACGCAGTATTTT
TRBJ2-1 TRBV19 - TRBD2 CASSSSGGSYNEQFF TGTGCCAGTAGTTCTAGCGGGGGCTCCTACAATGAGCAGTTCTTC
TRBJ2-1 TRBV6-4 - TRBD2 CASSAGGGSYNEQFF TGTGCCAGCAGTGCTGGGGGGGGTTCCTACAATGAGCAGTTCTTC
TRBJ1-1 TRBV4-1 - - CASSQSGANTEAFF TGCGCCAGCAGCCAATCAGGGGCGAACACTGAAGCTTTCTTT
TRBJ1-2 TRBV18 - TRBD1 CASSLRDRALNYGYTF TGTGCCAGCTCGCTGCGTGACAGGGCCCTTAACTATGGCTACACCTTC
TRBJ1-5 TRBV28 once TRBD1 CASISQGAKNQPQHF TGTGCCAGCATTTCACAGGGGGCAAAAAATCAGCCCCAGCATTTT
TRBJ2-7 TRBV7-2 - - CASSSTRLEQYF TGTGCCAGCAGCTCCACTCGTCTTGAGCAGTACTTC
TRBJ1-2 TRBV5-1 - - CASSLLTNYGYTF TGCGCCAGCAGCTTACTGACTAACTATGGCTACACCTTC